This T cell receptor beta chain is from a study of cytomegalovirus exposure and HLA in healthy donors (dated by TCRdb to about 2017). The study in broad terms: According to an earlier analysis of a few hundred of the donors, 150 million to 200 million T cells yielded 117 million unique TCR beta sequences and approximately 280 Gb of sequence data. Roughly 300 gigabases of sequencing data and 80 million or so unique TCR sequences were included in an early release covering roughly 600 HLA-typed donors. Of the 300 to 400 genotyped donors, 81% fell in the genetic ancestry cluster associated with self-reported Caucasian donors. The aim of the study was to test whether cataloging public T cell receptors could identify signatures of past pathogen exposure. The study used immunosequencing to profile the T cell repertoires of 666 subjects and linked those repertoires to cytomegalovirus serostatus. A separate validation cohort of some 130 different subjects was used in addition to the approximately 610-subject first cohort. The study combined high-throughput TCR immunosequencing, statistical association of individual TCRs with disease status, and machine learning to predict cytomegalovirus infection status. To study patterns of TCR occurrence, a later analysis re-analyzed previously published TCR beta repertoires from 666 donors and added high-resolution HLA genotyping. The later analysis used no new phenotypic data to find candidate immune exposures, relying instead on TCR beta sequences and their occurrence across donors. An earlier analysis of approximately 630 of the donors applied high-throughput TCR beta sequencing to assess whether each TCR beta V gene segment acted as functional or pseudogenic. Donor age, sex, ethnicity and CMV serostatus were collected together with the repertoire data. In a later genetic analysis, genome-wide SNP genotypes for about three fifths of the 666 donors were used, and that subset was treated as a discovery cohort. Every discovery cohort repertoire had been produced on one sequencing platform. Class I and class II HLA loci were covered by the typing at four-digit resolution. The number of typed donors differed by locus: roughly 629-640 for A, B, C, DRB1 and DQB1; approximately 520 for DQA1; approximately 600 for DPA1; and 400 to 480 for DPB1. Five DR-DQ haplotypes were treated as single units for association and clustering because of strong linkage in the cohort. Among some 400 genotyped donors of the cohort, an average of around 220,000 unique TCR beta nucleotide sequences was sequenced per donor, of which about 19% were non-productive. Paper-wide results and their limitations: For the cohort, immune exposure information was limited to CMV serostatus. Because some donors lacked HLA typing at each locus, the association tests relied only on the typed subset. Because counts were too low, around 18 rarely observed V segments, including chromosome 9 orphons, were left out of the earlier analysis of roughly 600 of the donors. The 87-base-pair reads could not distinguish some IMGT-functional V segments, including TRBV6-2 and TRBV6-3, so those segments were excluded. An earlier analysis of approximately 530 of the donors showed that most TCR beta V segments appeared in productive rearrangements either about 87% or about 30% of the time, which broadly matched IMGT annotations. Across donors, most TCR sequences were observed very rarely, whereas some public TCRs were present in many individuals. Linkage disequilibrium might explain the correlated functional status among segregating V segments, but an unknown experimental factor could not be ruled out. According to a later analysis, parvovirus B19, influenza, CMV and Epstein-Barr virus appeared linked to several top co-occurrence clusters. This cohort had only TCR beta chains sequenced, and the lack of alpha or paired-chain data limited which features could be detected. A group of highly shared sequence variants was considered likely to be a technical artifact of the sequencing pipeline. In vitro tests confirmed that a few of the cytomegalovirus-associated TCR beta chains recognize cytomegalovirus antigens. In the study, some 160 TCR beta chains were listed as associated with cytomegalovirus. At a false discovery rate of 0.05, a later analysis linked 16,951 TCR beta sequences to specific HLA alleles. According to the authors, the approach could potentially be generalized to other disease states and immunological phenotypes. A further reported finding was that TCR beta sequences accurately predicted the HLA-A and HLA-B alleles for most subjects in the first cohort. Compared with equally common non-associated chains, HLA-associated TCR beta chains in a later analysis were more clonally expanded and had lower generation probabilities. V-gene and J-gene trimming of TCR beta chains was associated with a missense DCLRE1C variant in a later genetic analysis, and the association was replicated in an independent cohort. According to a later analysis, most CMV-associated TCR beta chains appeared to be HLA-restricted, and the HLA associations seemed to be driven largely by CMV exposure. According to a later analysis, TCR association rates differed among HLA loci, with DRB1 alleles showing the most associated TCRs and HLA-C alleles showing the fewest. Sequencing depth was assumed to be roughly uniform across donors in the presence/absence analyses, though that assumption may not hold. In a later genetic analysis, fewer N-insertions in productive TCRs were reported among donors in an Asian-associated ancestry cluster than the roughly 700-donor mean. The classifier was reported to diagnose cytomegalovirus status with high specificity and sensitivity in both the original and validation cohorts. Assigning TCR associations to individual alleles was difficult when HLA alleles, especially DR and DQ, strongly co-occurred.

The library was built by means of the immunoSEQ multiplex PCR assay. For the multiplex PCR, a mixture combining 60 forward primers for TCR Vbeta segments and 13 reverse primers for TCR Jbeta segments was used. The CDR3 region of rearranged TCR beta genes was amplified from genomic DNA with a multiplex PCR assay. The amplified TCR beta libraries were sequenced on the Illumina HiSeq System as 87-base-pair reads. On the authors' methods: In a later analysis, approximately 74 million unique TCR beta chains were counted across the 690 or so repertoires, and around 11 million of these chains were shared by at least two donors. To remove PCR and sequencing errors, raw reads were error-corrected and collapsed into unique sequences using a nearest-neighbor algorithm that merged closely related sequences. CDR3 sequences were aligned to IMGT reference sequences to assign V, D and J gene segments. For a sequence to be retained, at least a six-nucleotide match to both a V gene segment and a J gene segment was required. A rearrangement counted as productive if the CDR3 had no stop codons and remained in frame with V and J, and every other rearrangement counted as non-productive. CDR3 was defined by IMGT convention, running from the second conserved V-encoded cysteine to the conserved J-encoded phenylalanine. In an earlier analysis of 550 to 650 of the donors, sequences lacking an unambiguous match to a single V gene segment were excluded. An earlier analysis of a few hundred of the donors called V segments functional above 56.7% productive rearrangements and segregating when the between-donor standard deviation exceeded 5%. A statistical classification framework was developed to diagnose cytomegalovirus status using the catalog of TCR beta chain sequences. In a later analysis, TCR nucleotide sequences were compared against IMGT/GENE-DB human TR gene sequences so that V and J genes could be assigned. The TCRdist pipeline was used in a later analysis to assign CDR3 sequences and most-parsimonious VDJ recombination scenarios. In a later analysis, each TCR beta chain was defined by its CDR3 amino acid sequence together with its V-gene family, and reads lacking a unique V-gene family were excluded. In a later analysis, approximately 590 highly shared, low-generation-probability nucleotide sequences were removed to address suspected cross-contamination and a sequencing artifact. In a later analysis, a clonal expansion index for each public chain was calculated from normalized within-repertoire ranks of inferred template counts. In a later analysis, generation probabilities were computed using a VDJ recombination model fitted to out-of-frame rearrangements, and the results were checked against IGoR. In a later analysis, hypergeometric tests were used to score TCR-TCR, TCR-HLA and TCR-CMV co-occurrence, with a repertoire-size bias correction applied to TCR pairs. False discovery rates were estimated in a later analysis by permuting HLA or CMV assignments 20 times. In a later analysis, co-occurring TCRs were grouped using DBSCAN, and TCRdist sequence similarity was added for clustering within HLA-allele-positive subsets. Co-occurrence clustering excluded repertoires with fewer than 30,000 or more than 120,000 public chains, plus five with anomalous nucleotide sharing. As stored in TCRdb, this immuneACCESS dataset retains in-frame rearrangements with V and J assigned. A fraction of the clones does not appear; measured against another copy, unresolved V genes explain less than half of the discrepancy, and the remainder lacks a known reason. The DNA gave D and trimming, while V, J and clone size come from that table. The sample records around 130,000 clones, about 76% of which are singletons. Jointly, the top ten make up 6.6% of the sample.

A note on this clone: Its recognized antigen is unknown. There are no base qualities to consult, and no much larger clone falls within one base.

The cohort consisted of 600 to 750 healthy bone marrow donors. Cohort members were all nominally healthy when sampled, although unrecorded immune exposures were likely present. The donor was CMV seropositive and belonged to the group of a few hundred seropositive cohort members. Each donor provided a peripheral blood sample, and peripheral blood mononuclear cells were used for TCR beta sequencing. The Qiagen DNeasy Blood Extraction Kit was used to extract genomic DNA from the blood cell samples. Cut back by 2 bases and 3 bases, the V and J ends lie 5 bases apart. Including the terminal cysteine and phenylalanine, the CDR3 comprises 12 residues. Here the CDR3 DNA is all that survives: 36 bases in frame from base 1. Taken from the germline V gene, the CDR1 and CDR2 loops are MDHEN and SYDVKM.

The source is a man in his forties in good health and CMV-seropositive. This chain is built from TRBV28 and TRBJ2-7; the D gene assignment is ambiguous. Sequencing was performed on PBMCs. This receptor carries the CDR3 CASSLPYYEQYF. The sequenced DNA: TGTGCCAGCAGTTTACCCTACTACGAGCAGTACTTC. The reference TRBV28 and TRBJ2-7 proteins fill in what lies around the CDR3, so the full variable domain reads DVKVTQSSRYLVKRTGEKVFLECVQDMDHENMFWYRQDPGLGLRLIYFSYDVKMKEKGDIPEGYSVSREKKERFSLILESASTNQTSMYLCASSLPYYEQYFGPGTRLTVT.